The rows below give T cell receptor beta chains drawn from one sample of a study of response to subunit inactivated influenza vaccine. MiXCR was run by TCRdb on the RT-PCR reads, yielding one entry per CDR3 protein. This sample has 540,000 or so distinct CDR3 sequences, with 13% found just once. The sample was PBMCs from blood, taken roughly 47 days after vaccination. The receptors derive from a man aged 45-60 years who received an inactivated influenza vaccine. Both conserved end residues are part of each CDR3.

>TRBV6-2/TRBV6-3|TRBJ2-7
CASSATGLSYEQYF
>TRBV12-3/TRBV12-4|TRBJ2-3
CASRTTGTADTQYF
>TRBV5-1|TRBJ2-7
CASSWSTSGGIYEQYF
>TRBV9|TRBJ2-2
CASSVEGTGELFF
>TRBV4-1|TRBJ2-3
CASSLRPGAPTDTQYF
>TRBV5-6|TRBJ2-1
CASSGTSGAQFF
>TRBV10-2|TRBJ1-4
CASSESKGGIGNEKLFF
>TRBV5-1|TRBJ2-3
CASSLFTSGDTDTQYF
>TRBV7-2|TRBJ1-1
CASSLVKGEIAFF
>TRBV4-1|TRBJ2-1
CASSQPGLAARGQFF
>TRBV28|TRBJ2-3
CAGSSSGGGDTQYF
>TRBV20-1|TRBJ1-1
CSAREGARDTEAFF
>TRBV7-9|TRBJ1-5
CASSPYGSNQPQHF
>TRBV10-2|TRBJ1-1
CASSDFRTGENTEAFF
>TRBV15|TRBJ2-1
CATSRDTHSNEQFF
>TRBV5-5|TRBJ1-2
CASSISPGTGKRNTF
>TRBV10-1|TRBJ2-7
CASSASGVGEQYF
>TRBV7-2|TRBJ2-7
CASRLPGLAASYEQYF
>TRBV29-1|TRBJ2-1
CSIGTARSYNEQFF
>TRBV12-3/TRBV12-4|TRBJ2-3
CASSAGTSGTWDTQYF
>TRBV7-8|TRBJ2-5
CASSPPLRGEETQYF
>TRBV5-6|TRBJ2-1
CASSLGRVRGNEQFF
>TRBV12-3/TRBV12-4|TRBJ1-2
CASSLRLGGYTF
>TRBV7-2|TRBJ2-5
CASSLAGGLQETQYF
>TRBV12-3/TRBV12-4|TRBJ2-3
CASSFAPGSTDTQYF
>TRBV20-1|TRBJ1-5
CSARTDRANQPQHF
>TRBV29-1|TRBJ2-3
CSGGLAIDTQYF
>TRBV7-9|TRBJ1-1
CASSPIKTGEAFF
>TRBV5-6|TRBJ2-2
CASSQVGAGELFF
>TRBV3-1|TRBJ2-7
CASSQATSGAYEQYF
>TRBV10-3|TRBJ2-1
CAISAGGSRGNEQFF
>TRBV20-1|TRBJ1-4
CSAIGANEKLFF
>TRBV4-2|TRBJ2-7
CASSQEAFGTESYEQYF
>TRBV4-2|TRBJ1-1
CASSQEGTGLPEAFF
>TRBV4-2|TRBJ2-3
CASSQGQGGDTQYF
>TRBV20-1|TRBJ1-2
CSARAHGRVDYGYTF
>TRBV6-2/TRBV6-3|TRBJ2-7
CASSYSGLAAYEQYF
>TRBV10-3|TRBJ2-1
CAISEGISYNEQFF
>TRBV20-1|TRBJ2-4
CSARVHSPSSNIQYF
>TRBV11-2|TRBJ2-3
CASSLAGTNTDTQYF
>TRBV9|TRBJ1-1
CASSVGQTNTEAFF
>TRBV6-5|TRBJ2-7
CASSYSSYRPFYEQYF
>TRBV4-3|TRBJ1-4
CASSHQTGQATNEKLFF
>TRBV5-1|TRBJ1-6
CASSYSPGSLNSPLHF
>TRBV14|TRBJ2-6
CASSQVRDSRWGANVLTF
>TRBV5-1|TRBJ2-7
CANRQMGPYEQYF
>TRBV12-3/TRBV12-4|TRBJ1-5
CASSPGTSSNQPQHF
>TRBV20-1|TRBJ1-4
CSATAGAANEKLFF
>TRBV28|TRBJ2-5
CASSPAHGLQETQYF
>TRBV28|TRBJ2-1
CASSLPLEGGEQFF
>TRBV5-1|TRBJ2-1
CASSLVTGNNEQFF
>TRBV15|TRBJ1-5
CATSRQPGQVYPGDQPQHF
>TRBV4-3|TRBJ2-5
CASSQDGGGWQETQYF
>TRBV4-2|TRBJ2-2
CASSQDPEGGKIGELFF
>TRBV24-1|TRBJ2-2
CATSDLRHPTGELFF
>TRBV4-1|TRBJ2-1
CASSQDPGQGANEQFF
>TRBV20-1|TRBJ1-2
CSASLDIPYGYTF
>TRBV29-1|TRBJ2-1
CSVAIRTGRGLADRNEQFF